The TCR beta chain under discussion was sequenced for a study of blood T cell repertoires in COVID-19. Across the study: Spain, Italy and the United States supplied samples that represented acute and convalescent COVID-19. The cDNA or gDNA used as material had been derived from T cells, B-cell-depleted T cells, or PBMCs.

This CDR3 is built from 14 residues. Trimming took off 6 bases at V and 4 bases at J, with 16 bases between the two ends. Looked up from germline, CDR1 is SQVTM and CDR2 is ANQGSEA. Original analysis: Nucleated cell number was recorded as an estimate derived from reference gene primer amplification. Assay used: immunoSEQ multiplex PCR; TCRdb lists only in-frame clones, some missing. The DNA gave D and trimming, while V, J and clone size come from that table. The sample lists some 110,000 clones; about nine tenths were seen once. Sequenced material: peripheral blood. V gene TRBV29-1 combines with J gene TRBJ2-1; TRBD1 might be the D (6 bases). This receptor was taken from a man aged 35 to 55 with acute or convalescent COVID-19. CDR3 region: CSVNSRDTYNEQFF. The CDR3 nucleotides are TGCAGCGTCAACTCCCGGGACACTTACAATGAGCAGTTCTTC.